These 20 T cell receptor beta chains came from one sample sequenced in a study of CD8 T cells in Susac syndrome. When the RNA was reverse transcribed, random hexamers were used with an input of roughly 0.5 to 1 ug. TCRdb called the immunoSEQ multiplex PCR reads again in MiXCR, with one record for every CDR3 protein. There are about 130,000 distinct CDR3 sequences in the sample; under 95% occur only once, and 0.2% to 0.25% lies in the top ten. Material: CD8+ T cells from PBMCs. The receptors here all came from a human donor with multiple sclerosis.

This chain uses TRBV12-3 or TRBV12-4 with TRBJ1-5; TRBD1 matches at 8 bases. The CDR3 is 13 amino acids. J was trimmed by 8 bases and V by 7 bases; bases with no gene match: 7. The CDR3: CASTPGGSEPQHF. The CDR3 DNA is TGTGCCAGCACCCCAGGGGGCAGTGAGCCCCAGCATTTT.

The count of this clonotype is one. The genes are TRBV2 and TRBJ2-5, with a tentative D call TRBD2 (7 bases). The CDR3 has 15 residues. V shed 11 bases and J shed 1 base, with 20 bases lying between them. Per germline, CDR1 SNHLY and CDR2 FYNNEI. The CDR3: CARRGGGGTQETQYF. In DNA form, the CDR3 reads TGTGCCCGCCGCGGGGGAGGGGGGACCCAAGAGACCCAGTACTTC.

This rearrangement joins TRBV28 to TRBJ1-5; D gene ambiguous. This CDR3 contains 16 residues. Trimming left V 1 base short and J 0 bases short, with 10 bases between. Per germline, CDR1 MDHEN and CDR2 SYDVKM. The CDR3 nucleotides are TGTGCCAGCAGTTTATTAGGGCGGTATAGCAATCAGCCCCAGCATTTT. This encodes CASSLLGRYSNQPQHF.

The CDR3 region is CASSWVAGGNEQFF. Written as DNA, the CDR3 is TGTGCCAGCAGTTGGGTAGCGGGAGGTAATGAGCAGTTCTTC. The chain uses TRBV27 and TRBJ2-1, with 10 bases identical to TRBD2. V was pared by 4 bases and J by 7 bases, with 4 bases of the junction left unmatched. This CDR3 comprises 14 residues. Per the germline V gene, CDR1 is MNHEY and CDR2 is SMNVEV (reference sequence).

Many counts were recorded for this clonotype. The chain couples TRBV7-3 to TRBJ1-1, with D possibly matching TRBD1 (6 bases). Per germline, CDR1 SGHTA and CDR2 FQGTGA. The CDR3 is 15 amino acids. Deletions cut 2 bases from V and 4 bases from J, with 14 bases between. The CDR3 loop reads CASSLSQGPSTEAFF. CDR3 DNA: TGTGCCAGCAGCTTATCCCAGGGGCCGAGCACTGAAGCTTTCTTT.

V is TRBV5-4 and J is TRBJ1-3, with D possibly TRBD1 on 6 matching bases. Germline V gene lookup returns CDR1 SGHNT and CDR2 YYREEE (reference sequence). The germline V and J ends were trimmed by 4 bases and 2 bases, with 13 bases remaining between them. The CDR3 runs 15 residues. For the CDR3, the DNA is TGTGCCAGCAGCGTAACCGGGGGCCCTGGAAACACCATATATTTT. Its protein product is CASSVTGGPGNTIYF.

The chain combines TRBV4-2 with TRBJ2-2; maybe TRBD2 (7 bases). The V end lost 6 bases, the J end lost 1 base, and 9 bases lay between the germline ends. This CDR3 comprises 14 residues. From germline, CDR1 is LGHNA and CDR2 YNFKEQ. CDR3 loop: CASRGGGNTGELFF. CDR3 sequence (DNA): TGTGCCAGCAGAGGGGGGGGGAACACCGGGGAGCTGTTTTTT.

The genes are TRBV19 and TRBJ1-1; possible D gene TRBD1, 6 bases. CDR1 and CDR2 from the germline V gene are LNHDA and SQIVND (reference sequence). This CDR3 is built from 11 residues. V shed 11 bases and J shed 8 bases, with 15 bases lying between them. The CDR3 DNA reads as TGTGCCCTATTTAGGGGACACGAAGCTTTCTTT. As protein: CALFRGHEAFF.

The rearrangement links TRBV20-1 to TRBJ2-1; no firm D call. Germline V CDR1 and CDR2: DFQATT, SNEGSKA (reference sequence). Deletions cut 0 bases from V and 7 bases from J, with 10 bases between. The CDR3 runs to 13 residues. The CDR3 sequence: CSARDRAWNEQFF. The CDR3 DNA reads TGCAGTGCTAGAGATAGGGCGTGGAATGAGCAGTTCTTC.

The chain couples TRBV20-1 to TRBJ2-2; TRBD2 matches 11 bases. V dropped 6 bases and J dropped 4; count of bases not matched to a gene: 7. Germline V gene lookup returns CDR1 DFQATT and CDR2 SNEGSKA (reference sequence). CDR3 size: 15 residues. The CDR3 bases are TGCAGTGCCCCCGGACTAGCGGGTTTCACCGGGGAGCTGTTTTTT. This sequence encodes CSAPGLAGFTGELFF.

This chain connects TRBV19 to TRBJ2-3, with 7 bases matching TRBD1. V gave up 7 bases and J gave up 0 bases; unmatched junction bases: 10. The CDR3 consists of 16 residues. The germline gives CDR1 LNHDA, CDR2 SQIVND (reference sequence). The CDR3 region is CASTPTGASSTDTQYF. As DNA, the CDR3 is TGTGCCAGTACCCCCACAGGGGCGTCTAGCACAGATACGCAGTATTTT.

The rearrangement links TRBV9 to TRBJ1-1; weak D call: TRBD1 (5 bases). CDR3 length: 14 residues. Per germline, CDR1 SGDLS and CDR2 YYNGEE. Trimming left V 3 bases short and J 5 bases short, with 14 bases between. The CDR3 reads CASSEGNSGTEAFF. The DNA for the CDR3 is TGTGCCAGCAGCGAAGGGAATTCAGGGACTGAAGCTTTCTTT.

This chain links TRBV5-1 with TRBJ2-7; 8 nucleotides agree with TRBD1. CDR1 is SGHRS and CDR2 is YFSETQ in the germline V gene. The CDR3 sequence is 15 residues long. J lost 5 bases, V lost 2 bases, and 9 bases had no gene match. CDR3 in amino acids: CASSFQRTGWDEQYF. The CDR3 nucleotides are TGCGCCAGCAGCTTCCAACGGACAGGGTGGGACGAGCAGTACTTC.

The chain combines TRBV5-6 with TRBJ2-5, with D perhaps given as TRBD1 or TRBD2 (5 bases each). The V gene's germline CDR1 is SGHDT and CDR2 YYEEEE. This CDR3 contains 18 residues. Trimming pared 3 bases from V and 0 bases from J, leaving 21 bases between. The CDR3 bases are TGTGCCAGCAGCTCCTCTCTCTATGAGGGACCCCACCAAGAGACCCAGTACTTC. The encoded protein is CASSSSLYEGPHQETQYF.

The V gene is TRBV4-1, the J gene TRBJ2-3; 12 bases agree with TRBD2. The V and J ends lost 6 bases and 4 bases, in that order; junction bases with no gene match: 2. The CDR3 length is 14 residues. Germline-derived CDR1 and CDR2 are MGHRA and YSYEKL. CDR3 region: CASRTSGSADTQYF. The CDR3 DNA is TGCGCCAGCAGGACTAGCGGGAGCGCAGATACGCAGTATTTT.

This chain uses TRBV27 with TRBJ2-3; possibly TRBD1 or TRBD2 for D (7 bases each). The germline CDR1 and CDR2 sequences are MNHEY and SMNVEV (reference sequence). V was cut by 7 bases and J by 5 bases, with 13 bases left in between. The CDR3 sequence is 13 residues long. The CDR3 loop is CASITGEGDTQYF. The CDR3 region has the DNA TGTGCCAGCATCACAGGGGAGGGAGATACGCAGTATTTT.

This clonotype was observed a handful of times. This chain connects TRBV2 to TRBJ2-6; 12 positions match TRBD1. The CDR3 extends over 18 amino acids. V lost 4 bases and J lost 4; bases outside the gene matches: 8. Germline V gives CDR1 SNHLY, CDR2 FYNNEI. The DNA of the CDR3 is TGTGCCAGCAGTGTGGCGGGACAGGGGGCCGTAGGGGCCAACGTCCTGACTTTC. Protein: CASSVAGQGAVGANVLTF.

The chain has TRBV12-5 and TRBJ2-7, with D possibly being TRBD1 (5 bases). Germline assignment: CDR1 LGHNT and CDR2 FRNRAP. This CDR3 spans 14 amino acids. The V end lost 2 bases, the J end lost 2 bases, and 10 bases lay between the germline ends. CDR3 loop: CASGLLGATYEQYF. The CDR3 nucleotides read TGTGCTAGTGGTTTGCTTGGGGCAACCTACGAGCAGTACTTC.

The V and J genes are TRBV5-4 and TRBJ2-1; D unresolved. CDR3 length: 13 amino acids. Trimming cost V 7 bases and J 8 bases, with 16 bases left between them. Germline-derived CDR1 and CDR2 are SGHNT and YYREEE (reference sequence). The CDR3 region is CASAPQEFDEQFF. The CDR3 region has the DNA TGTGCCAGCGCCCCGCAGGAATTCGATGAGCAGTTCTTC.

Only a few counts were recorded for this clonotype. The genes are TRBV7-9 and TRBJ2-7, with TRBD2 identical over 8 bases. Trimming at V came to 3 bases and at J to 7 bases, leaving 5 bases not matched to a gene. CDR1 SEHNR and CDR2 FQNEAQ come from the germline V gene (reference sequence). This CDR3 is built from 13 residues. The CDR3 protein is CASSLREREEQYF. In nucleotides, the CDR3 is TGTGCCAGCAGCTTGAGGGAGCGGGAGGAGCAGTACTTC.